The 14 T cell receptor beta chains below come from one sample, sequenced in a study of cytotoxic CD8 clonotypes in ibrutinib-treated CLL. Sequencing was performed with immunoSEQ multiplex PCR; in TCRdb, only in-frame clones are kept and a portion is missing. The sample has roughly 250,000 clones, 60% to 75% seen once. Specimen: PBMCs, collected after 24 months of ibrutinib treatment. These receptors were obtained from a human donor with chronic lymphocytic leukemia.

The chain employs TRBV30 and TRBJ2-2; 12 bases line up with TRBD2. The length of the CDR3 is 15 residues. Losses at the gene ends were 1 base for V and 4 bases for J; bases not matched to a gene: 1. CDR1 is GTSNPN, CDR2 SVGIG, per germline (reference sequence). The CDR3 DNA follows: TGTGCCTGGAGTGGACTAGCGGGAGTCACCGGGGAGCTGTTTTTT. This sequence encodes CAWSGLAGVTGELFF.

J is TRBJ2-1 and V is TRBV5-4, with 14 bases lining up with TRBD2. The CDR3 is 19 amino acids. Trimming removed 0 bases from V and 1 base from J; junction bases left unmatched: 6. CDR1 and CDR2 from the germline V gene are SGHNT and YYREEE (reference sequence). As DNA, the CDR3 is TGTGCCAGCAGCTTGGGGGGACTAGCGGGAGTAGGGTCCTACAATGAGCAGTTCTTC. It yields the protein CASSLGGLAGVGSYNEQFF.

This clone was observed a few times. The chain links TRBV5-1 to TRBJ2-7, with D perhaps matching TRBD1 (6 bases). The CDR3 contains 14 residues. Germline values: CDR1 SGHRS, CDR2 YFSETQ. V was trimmed by 5 bases and J by 2 bases, leaving 14 bases between them. The CDR3 coding sequence is TGCGCCAGCAGGGGGCGACAGGCTCCCTACGAGCAGTACTTC. It translates to CASRGRQAPYEQYF.

V usage is TRBV28 and J usage is TRBJ2-1, with 8 bases aligning to TRBD1. Germline assignment: CDR1 MDHEN and CDR2 SYDVKM. The CDR3 covers 14 residues. V gave up 6 bases and J gave up 9 bases; unmatched junction bases: 10. CDR3 amino acids: CASSLQGALSEQFF. In DNA form, the CDR3 reads TGTGCCAGCAGCCTCCAGGGGGCCCTCAGTGAGCAGTTCTTC.

The chain is built from TRBV4-3 and TRBJ2-2; TRBD2 agrees at 11 bases. Per germline, CDR1 LGHNA and CDR2 YSLEER. There are 19 residues in the CDR3. The V and J ends lost 4 bases and 3 bases, in that order; junction bases with no gene match: 13. The CDR3 DNA reads as TGCGCCAGCAGCCGGACTAGCGGGTCGGGCGTTTACGACACCGGGGAGCTGTTTTTT. Translation gives CASSRTSGSGVYDTGELFF.

The V call is TRBV9, the J call TRBJ1-3; possible D gene TRBD1, 6 bases. The germline V gene encodes CDR1 SGDLS and CDR2 YYNGEE. V lost 4 bases and J 0 bases, leaving 8 bases between the germline ends. The CDR3 length is 14 residues. CDR3 sequence: CASSTDSSGNTIYF. The CDR3 DNA reads TGTGCCAGCAGCACGGACAGCTCTGGAAACACCATATATTTT. Full variable domain (outside the CDR3, taken from reference TRBV9 and TRBJ1-3): DSGVTQTPKHLITATGQRVTLRCSPRSGDLSVYWYQQSLDQGLQFLIQYYNGEERAKGNILERFSAQQFPDLHSELNLSSLELGDSALYFCASSTDSSGNTIYFGEGSWLTVV.

V is TRBV5-1 and J is TRBJ2-3; D may be TRBD1 or TRBD2 (5 bases each). CDR1 is SGHRS, CDR2 YFSETQ, per germline. Trimming shortened V by 4 bases and J by 2 bases, and 14 bases separated the two germline ends. This CDR3 region has 15 residues. CDR3 in amino acids: CASSALGVDTDTQYF. In nucleotides, the CDR3 is TGCGCCAGCAGCGCGCTGGGGGTGGACACAGATACGCAGTATTTT.

The J gene is TRBJ2-7, the V gene TRBV5-5; no definite D call. The germline V and J ends were trimmed by 6 bases and 4 bases, with 11 bases remaining between them. The CDR3 is 12 amino acids. The germline gives CDR1 SGHKS, CDR2 YYEKEE (reference sequence). The CDR3 here is CASMPSEYEQYF. The CDR3, as DNA: TGTGCCAGCATGCCTAGTGAGTACGAGCAGTACTTC.

J is TRBJ2-4 and V is TRBV5-1, with D possibly TRBD1 on 5 matching bases. Trimming left V 0 bases short and J 6 bases short, with 13 bases between. The CDR3 contains 15 residues. The germline V gene has CDR1 SGHRS and CDR2 YFSETQ. CDR3 in DNA: TGCGCCAGCAGCTTGGGAGGCCAGGGTGGAAACATTCAGTACTTC. Encoded protein: CASSLGGQGGNIQYF.

This sequence joins TRBV5-1 and TRBJ2-7; D is unclear. The CDR3 is made up of 11 amino acids. V lost 5 bases, J lost 6 bases, and 9 bases lay in between. Germline CDR1 is SGHRS and CDR2 is YFSETQ. CDR3 sequence reads: CASRWSAEQYF. The CDR3 region has the DNA TGCGCCAGCAGATGGTCCGCCGAGCAGTACTTC.

J is TRBJ2-7 and V is TRBV28, with 10 bases aligning to TRBD2. With 2 bases clipped from V and 5 bases from J, the junction kept 12 bases outside the gene matches. The length of the CDR3 is 17 residues. Germline lookup yields CDR1 MDHEN and CDR2 SYDVKM. CDR3 in amino acids: CASSLKASGSGRNEQYF. CDR3 DNA sequence: TGTGCCAGCAGTTTAAAGGCTAGCGGGAGCGGTAGGAACGAGCAGTACTTC.

V gene TRBV27 combines with J gene TRBJ2-6, with D perhaps matching TRBD2 (5 bases). CDR3 size: 15 residues. Germline V gene sequence: CDR1 MNHEY, CDR2 SMNVEV (reference sequence). Deletions cut 3 bases from V and 3 bases from J, with 9 bases between. The CDR3 region is CASSLGRGGANVLTF. The CDR3, as DNA: TGTGCCAGCAGTTTGGGGAGAGGTGGGGCCAACGTCCTGACTTTC. Drawing the rest from reference TRBV27 and TRBJ2-6, the complete variable domain is EAQVTQNPRYLITVTGKKLTVTCSQNMNHEYMSWYRQDPGLGLRQIYYSMNVEVTDKGDVPEGYKVSRKEKRNFPLILESPSPNQTSLYFCASSLGRGGANVLTFGAGSRLTVL.

This clone was counted a few times. The chain employs TRBV7-3 and TRBJ2-2; TRBD1 might be the D (7 bases). In germline, CDR1 is SGHTA, CDR2 FQGTGA. The CDR3 has 15 amino acids. The ends were cut back, 3 bases at V and 6 bases at J, with 14 bases in the middle. CDR3 bases: TGTGCCAGCAGCTTTAGACAGGGAGGCGCCGGGGAGCTGTTTTTT. Translated: CASSFRQGGAGELFF.

This sequence joins TRBV7-9 and TRBJ2-5; TRBD2 agrees at 7 bases. Germline trimming cut 3 bases from V and 4 bases from J; bases unmatched to any gene: 5. The CDR3 has 14 residues. Germline CDR1 and CDR2: SEHNR and FQNEAQ (reference sequence). CDR3 DNA: TGTGCCAGCAGCTTCAGCGGGGTCGGAGAGACCCAGTACTTC. Protein product: CASSFSGVGETQYF.